This is a list of T cell receptor beta chains from one sample in a study of a mutant IDH1 vaccine in newly diagnosed glioma. What these receptors recognize is not known. Assay: immunoSEQ multiplex PCR; the TCRdb copy retains only in-frame clones and omits some. The sample has 26,000 or so clones, around four fifths seen once; the top ten hold roughly 30%. This material consisted of PBMCs, taken from a glioma patient whose treatment included an IDH1 peptide vaccine. These receptors all come from a man aged 30 to 39 with glioma. Both conserved end residues are part of each CDR3. A D gene is named only where the DNA matches it firmly. Only some rows state a clone size, as once, few, many or a class for expanded clones.

d_gene: .; v_gene: TRBV30; j_gene: TRBJ1-2; abundance: .; CDR3aa: CAWISPGIYGYTF; CDR3nt: TGTGCCTGGATCTCCCCGGGGATTTATGGCTACACCTTC
d_gene: .; v_gene: TRBV7-9; j_gene: TRBJ2-7; abundance: .; CDR3aa: CASSTDPAEGDEQYF; CDR3nt: TGTGCCAGCAGCACGGACCCCGCAGAAGGGGACGAGCAGTACTTC
d_gene: .; v_gene: TRBV7-7; j_gene: TRBJ2-1; abundance: .; CDR3aa: CASSLAVAHREQFF; CDR3nt: TGTGCCAGCAGCTTAGCAGTAGCACACCGGGAGCAGTTCTTC
d_gene: .; v_gene: TRBV6-1; j_gene: TRBJ2-7; abundance: .; CDR3aa: CASSEQGQVYEQYF; CDR3nt: TGTGCCAGCAGCGAACAGGGTCAAGTCTACGAGCAGTACTTC
d_gene: .; v_gene: TRBV23-1; j_gene: TRBJ1-3; abundance: .; CDR3aa: CASSLWGGPSHSGNTIYF; CDR3nt: TGCGCCAGCAGTCTATGGGGGGGCCCCTCTCACTCTGGAAACACCATATATTTT
d_gene: .; v_gene: TRBV5-4; j_gene: TRBJ1-1; abundance: .; CDR3aa: CASSKGGGDTEAFF; CDR3nt: TGTGCCAGCAGCAAGGGAGGAGGGGACACTGAAGCTTTCTTT
d_gene: .; v_gene: TRBV30; j_gene: TRBJ2-6; abundance: .; CDR3aa: CAWRSGANVLTF; CDR3nt: TGTGCCTGGAGGTCTGGGGCCAACGTCCTGACTTTC
d_gene: TRBD1; v_gene: TRBV7-8; j_gene: TRBJ1-4; abundance: .; CDR3aa: CASSFGTGNEKLFF; CDR3nt: TGTGCCAGCAGCTTCGGGACAGGGAATGAAAAACTGTTTTTT
d_gene: .; v_gene: TRBV28; j_gene: TRBJ1-1; abundance: .; CDR3aa: CASSLSPPQFEAFF; CDR3nt: TGTGCCAGCAGTTTATCCCCACCTCAGTTTGAAGCTTTCTTT
d_gene: .; v_gene: TRBV6-5; j_gene: TRBJ2-3; abundance: .; CDR3aa: CASKGGVADTQYF; CDR3nt: TGTGCCAGCAAGGGGGGGGTAGCAGATACGCAGTATTTT
d_gene: .; v_gene: TRBV4-3; j_gene: TRBJ2-3; abundance: .; CDR3aa: CASSQRSGGNTDTQYF; CDR3nt: TGCGCCAGCAGCCAGAGGTCCGGGGGAAACACAGATACGCAGTATTTT
d_gene: .; v_gene: TRBV19; j_gene: TRBJ2-3; abundance: .; CDR3aa: CASSNGLGTDTQYF; CDR3nt: TGTGCCAGTAGTAACGGGTTGGGCACAGATACGCAGTATTTT
d_gene: .; v_gene: TRBV9; j_gene: TRBJ1-3; abundance: .; CDR3aa: CASSPEGGQNSGNTIYF; CDR3nt: TGTGCCAGCAGCCCCGAAGGAGGACAGAACTCTGGAAACACCATATATTTT
d_gene: .; v_gene: TRBV29-1; j_gene: TRBJ2-5; abundance: .; CDR3aa: CSARGGGETQYF; CDR3nt: TGCAGCGCAAGGGGAGGGGGAGAGACCCAGTACTTC
d_gene: .; v_gene: TRBV6-1; j_gene: TRBJ1-5; abundance: .; CDR3aa: CASSEAWRGDQPQHF; CDR3nt: TGTGCCAGCAGTGAAGCGTGGAGGGGCGATCAGCCCCAGCATTTT
d_gene: .; v_gene: TRBV5-1; j_gene: TRBJ2-5; abundance: .; CDR3aa: CASSLSRGSQETQYF; CDR3nt: TGCGCCAGCAGCTTGTCACGAGGGTCCCAAGAGACCCAGTACTTC
d_gene: .; v_gene: TRBV7-9; j_gene: TRBJ1-2; abundance: .; CDR3aa: CASSLTGYGYTF; CDR3nt: TGTGCCAGCAGCTTAACTGGGTACGGCTACACCTTC
d_gene: TRBD1; v_gene: TRBV19; j_gene: TRBJ2-2; abundance: few; CDR3aa: CASSPGTGFGELFF; CDR3nt: TGTGCCAGTAGCCCGGGGACAGGGTTCGGGGAGCTGTTTTTT
d_gene: .; v_gene: TRBV10-3; j_gene: TRBJ2-1; abundance: .; CDR3aa: CATTLGDEQFF; CDR3nt: TGTGCCACCACCCTCGGGGATGAGCAGTTCTTC
d_gene: .; v_gene: TRBV9; j_gene: TRBJ1-1; abundance: .; CDR3aa: CASSARTANTEAFF; CDR3nt: TGTGCCAGCAGCGCACGGACAGCGAACACTGAAGCTTTCTTT
d_gene: .; v_gene: TRBV2; j_gene: TRBJ2-7; abundance: .; CDR3aa: CASSEGPGSYEQYF; CDR3nt: TGTGCCAGCAGTGAAGGCCCGGGATCATACGAGCAGTACTTC
d_gene: .; v_gene: TRBV6-5; j_gene: TRBJ2-7; abundance: .; CDR3aa: CASRPSQGTLEQYF; CDR3nt: TGTGCCAGCAGACCCTCACAGGGCACCCTCGAGCAGTACTTC
d_gene: .; v_gene: TRBV30; j_gene: TRBJ2-7; abundance: .; CDR3aa: CAWSSGRYEQYF; CDR3nt: TGTGCCTGGAGTTCAGGGAGGTACGAGCAGTACTTC
d_gene: .; v_gene: TRBV30; j_gene: TRBJ1-4; abundance: few; CDR3aa: CAWSVGLTLANEKLFF; CDR3nt: TGTGCCTGGAGTGTAGGGCTTACCCTTGCTAATGAAAAACTGTTTTTT
d_gene: TRBD2; v_gene: TRBV27; j_gene: TRBJ2-1; abundance: .; CDR3aa: CASSLASGSSGSYNEQFF; CDR3nt: TGTGCCAGCAGTTTAGCTAGCGGGAGTTCCGGGTCCTACAATGAGCAGTTCTTC
d_gene: TRBD2; v_gene: TRBV5-1; j_gene: TRBJ2-1; abundance: .; CDR3aa: CASSYGLAGGPNEQFF; CDR3nt: TGCGCCAGCAGCTACGGACTAGCGGGAGGGCCAAATGAGCAGTTCTTC
d_gene: .; v_gene: TRBV13; j_gene: TRBJ1-2; abundance: .; CDR3aa: CASSLVPGTSMGGYTF; CDR3nt: TGTGCCAGCAGCTTAGTTCCCGGGACCTCCATGGGCGGCTACACCTTC
d_gene: TRBD2; v_gene: TRBV5-5; j_gene: TRBJ2-1; abundance: .; CDR3aa: CASSFRWRGDYNEQFF; CDR3nt: TGTGCCAGCAGCTTCCGTTGGCGGGGGGACTACAATGAGCAGTTCTTC
d_gene: .; v_gene: TRBV4-3; j_gene: TRBJ1-5; abundance: once; CDR3aa: CASSPEDRDQPQHF; CDR3nt: TGCGCCAGCAGCCCTGAGGACAGAGATCAGCCCCAGCATTTT
d_gene: TRBD1; v_gene: TRBV4-1; j_gene: TRBJ2-7; abundance: once; CDR3aa: CASSAPETGSYEQYF; CDR3nt: TGCGCCAGCAGCGCCCCCGAGACAGGGAGCTACGAGCAGTACTTC
d_gene: TRBD2; v_gene: TRBV30; j_gene: TRBJ2-1; abundance: .; CDR3aa: CAWSVPSGSYNEQFF; CDR3nt: TGTGCCTGGAGTGTACCTAGCGGCTCCTACAATGAGCAGTTCTTC
d_gene: TRBD1; v_gene: TRBV5-1; j_gene: TRBJ2-1; abundance: .; CDR3aa: CASSLGQGGNEQFF; CDR3nt: TGCGCCAGCAGCCTGGGACAGGGGGGGAATGAGCAGTTCTTC
d_gene: TRBD1; v_gene: TRBV7-9; j_gene: TRBJ2-1; abundance: once; CDR3aa: CASSFDRDEFF; CDR3nt: TGTGCCAGCAGCTTTGACAGGGATGAGTTCTTC
d_gene: .; v_gene: TRBV5-1; j_gene: TRBJ2-7; abundance: .; CDR3aa: CASRTETYEQYF; CDR3nt: TGCGCCAGCAGGACAGAGACCTACGAGCAGTACTTC
d_gene: .; v_gene: TRBV6-1; j_gene: TRBJ1-1; abundance: .; CDR3aa: CASNTGLTEAFF; CDR3nt: TGTGCCAGTAACACGGGGCTTACTGAAGCTTTCTTT
d_gene: .; v_gene: TRBV10-3; j_gene: TRBJ1-1; abundance: .; CDR3aa: CAIKPGPDTEAFF; CDR3nt: TGTGCCATCAAACCAGGACCGGACACTGAAGCTTTCTTT
d_gene: .; v_gene: TRBV7-8; j_gene: TRBJ1-3; abundance: .; CDR3aa: CASSLAEGPIYF; CDR3nt: TGTGCCAGCAGCTTAGCAGAAGGCCCTATATATTTT
d_gene: TRBD2; v_gene: TRBV5-1; j_gene: TRBJ2-7; abundance: .; CDR3aa: CASSTETSVYEQYF; CDR3nt: TGCGCCAGCTCTACCGAGACTAGCGTTTACGAGCAGTACTTC
d_gene: .; v_gene: TRBV2; j_gene: TRBJ1-6; abundance: .; CDR3aa: CASRLLVLRVDSPLHF; CDR3nt: TGTGCCAGCAGATTACTTGTCTTAAGAGTCGATTCACCCCTCCACTTT
d_gene: .; v_gene: TRBV6-6; j_gene: TRBJ1-1; abundance: .; CDR3aa: CASSSVGAEAFF; CDR3nt: TGTGCCAGCAGTTCCGTTGGCGCTGAAGCTTTCTTT
d_gene: .; v_gene: TRBV5-1; j_gene: TRBJ1-5; abundance: .; CDR3aa: CASSMDIDQPQHF; CDR3nt: TGCGCCAGCAGCATGGACATAGATCAGCCCCAGCATTTT